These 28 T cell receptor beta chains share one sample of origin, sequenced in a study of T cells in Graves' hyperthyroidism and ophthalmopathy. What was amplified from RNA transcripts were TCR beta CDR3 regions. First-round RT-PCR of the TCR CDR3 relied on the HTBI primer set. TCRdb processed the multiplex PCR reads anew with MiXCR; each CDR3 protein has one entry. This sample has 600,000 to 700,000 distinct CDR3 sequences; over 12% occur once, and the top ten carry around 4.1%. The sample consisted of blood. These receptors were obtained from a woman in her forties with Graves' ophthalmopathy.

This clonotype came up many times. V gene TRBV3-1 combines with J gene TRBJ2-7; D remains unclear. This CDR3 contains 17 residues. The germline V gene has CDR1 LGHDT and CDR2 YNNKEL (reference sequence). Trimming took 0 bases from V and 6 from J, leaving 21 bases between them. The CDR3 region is CASSQDGLSPLLAEQYF. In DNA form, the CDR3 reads TGTGCCAGCAGCCAAGATGGGCTTTCCCCGCTCCTGGCCGAGCAGTACTTC.

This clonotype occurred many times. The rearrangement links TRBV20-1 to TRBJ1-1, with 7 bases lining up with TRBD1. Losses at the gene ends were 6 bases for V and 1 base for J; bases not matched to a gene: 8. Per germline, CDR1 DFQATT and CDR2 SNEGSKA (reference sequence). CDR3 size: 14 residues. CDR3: CSAVTGTENTEAFF. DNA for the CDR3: TGCAGTGCCGTCACCGGGACAGAGAACACTGAAGCTTTCTTT.

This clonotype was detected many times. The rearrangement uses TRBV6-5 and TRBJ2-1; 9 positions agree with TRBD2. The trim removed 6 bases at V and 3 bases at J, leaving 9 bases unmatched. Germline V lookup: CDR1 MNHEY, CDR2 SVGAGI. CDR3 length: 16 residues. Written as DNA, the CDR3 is TGTGCCAGCAGAGCTTCGACTAGCGGATTCTACAATGAGCAGTTCTTC. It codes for CASRASTSGFYNEQFF.

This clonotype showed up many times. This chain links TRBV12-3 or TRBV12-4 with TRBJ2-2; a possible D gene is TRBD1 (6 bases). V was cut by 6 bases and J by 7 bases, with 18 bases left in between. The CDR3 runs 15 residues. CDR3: CASSPGGNSDGELFF. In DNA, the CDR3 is TGTGCCAGCAGCCCTGGGGGCAACTCCGACGGGGAGCTGTTTTTT.

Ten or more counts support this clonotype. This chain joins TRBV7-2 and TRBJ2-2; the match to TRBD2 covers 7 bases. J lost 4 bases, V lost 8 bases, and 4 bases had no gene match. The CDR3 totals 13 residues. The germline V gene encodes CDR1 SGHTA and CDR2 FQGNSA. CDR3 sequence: CASGSSGTGELFF. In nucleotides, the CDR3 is TGTGCCAGCGGCTCTAGCGGCACCGGGGAGCTGTTTTTT.

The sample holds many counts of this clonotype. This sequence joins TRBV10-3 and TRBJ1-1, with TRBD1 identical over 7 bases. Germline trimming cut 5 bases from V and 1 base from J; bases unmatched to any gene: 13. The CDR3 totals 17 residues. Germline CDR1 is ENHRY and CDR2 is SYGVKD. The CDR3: CAISRTGLHNGNTEAFF. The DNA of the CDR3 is TGTGCCATCAGTAGGACAGGCCTACACAATGGGAACACTGAAGCTTTCTTT.

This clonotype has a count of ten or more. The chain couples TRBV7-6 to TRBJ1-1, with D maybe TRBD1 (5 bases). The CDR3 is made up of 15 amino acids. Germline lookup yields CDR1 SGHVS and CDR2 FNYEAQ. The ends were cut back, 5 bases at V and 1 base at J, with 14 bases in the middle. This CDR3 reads CASSPGPGENTEAFF. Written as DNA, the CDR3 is TGTGCCAGCAGCCCGGGACCCGGGGAGAACACTGAAGCTTTCTTT.

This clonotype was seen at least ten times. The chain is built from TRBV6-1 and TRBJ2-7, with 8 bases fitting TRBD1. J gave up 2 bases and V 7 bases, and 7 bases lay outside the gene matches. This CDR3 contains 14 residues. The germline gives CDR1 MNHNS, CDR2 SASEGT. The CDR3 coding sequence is TGTGCCAGCACCACGGACAGGGCCGCCTACGAGCAGTACTTC. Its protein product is CASTTDRAAYEQYF.

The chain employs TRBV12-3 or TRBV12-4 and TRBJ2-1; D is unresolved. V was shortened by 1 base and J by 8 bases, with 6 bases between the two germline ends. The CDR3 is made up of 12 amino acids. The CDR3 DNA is TGTGCCAGCAGTTTAGGCAGCGATGAGCAGTTCTTC. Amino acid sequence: CASSLGSDEQFF.

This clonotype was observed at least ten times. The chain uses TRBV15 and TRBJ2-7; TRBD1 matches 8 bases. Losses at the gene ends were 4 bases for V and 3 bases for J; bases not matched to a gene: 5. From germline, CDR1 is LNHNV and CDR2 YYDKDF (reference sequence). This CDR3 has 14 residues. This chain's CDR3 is CATSMRGQGYEQYF. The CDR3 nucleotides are TGTGCCACCAGCATGAGAGGACAGGGCTACGAGCAGTACTTC.

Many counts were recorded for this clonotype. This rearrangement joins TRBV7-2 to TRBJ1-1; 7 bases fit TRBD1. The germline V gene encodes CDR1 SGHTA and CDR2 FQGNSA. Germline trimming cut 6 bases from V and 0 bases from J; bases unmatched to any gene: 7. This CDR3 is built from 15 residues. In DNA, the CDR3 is TGTGCCAGCAGTTCACGGACAGGATTGAACACTGAAGCTTTCTTT. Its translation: CASSSRTGLNTEAFF.

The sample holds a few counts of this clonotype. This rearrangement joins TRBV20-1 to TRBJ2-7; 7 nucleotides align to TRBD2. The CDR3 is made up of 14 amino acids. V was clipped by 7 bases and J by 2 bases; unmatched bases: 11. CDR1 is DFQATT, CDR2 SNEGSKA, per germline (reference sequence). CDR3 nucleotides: TGCAGTGGGGTAGACGGGGACTACGCCTACGAGCAGTACTTC. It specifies CSGVDGDYAYEQYF.

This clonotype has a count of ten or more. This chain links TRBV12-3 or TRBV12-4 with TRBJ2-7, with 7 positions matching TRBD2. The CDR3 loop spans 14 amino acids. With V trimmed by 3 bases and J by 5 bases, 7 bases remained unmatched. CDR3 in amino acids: CASSFREGIDEQYF. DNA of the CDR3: TGTGCCAGCAGTTTTAGGGAGGGGATCGACGAGCAGTACTTC.

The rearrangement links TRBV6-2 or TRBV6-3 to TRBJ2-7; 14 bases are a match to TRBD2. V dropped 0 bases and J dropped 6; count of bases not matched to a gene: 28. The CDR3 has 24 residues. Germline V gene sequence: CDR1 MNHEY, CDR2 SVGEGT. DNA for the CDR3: TGTGCCAGCAGTTACTCCCCCGCGGGGGACAGGGAAAAGGGACTAGCGGGAGCGACCGGCGAGCAGTACTTC. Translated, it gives CASSYSPAGDREKGLAGATGEQYF.

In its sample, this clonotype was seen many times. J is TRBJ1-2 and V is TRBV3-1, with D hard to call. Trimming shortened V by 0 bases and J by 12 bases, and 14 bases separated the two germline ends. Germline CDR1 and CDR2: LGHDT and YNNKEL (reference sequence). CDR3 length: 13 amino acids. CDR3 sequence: CASSQDRALSHTF. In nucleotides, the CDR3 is TGTGCCAGCAGCCAAGATAGGGCTCTTTCGCACACCTTC.

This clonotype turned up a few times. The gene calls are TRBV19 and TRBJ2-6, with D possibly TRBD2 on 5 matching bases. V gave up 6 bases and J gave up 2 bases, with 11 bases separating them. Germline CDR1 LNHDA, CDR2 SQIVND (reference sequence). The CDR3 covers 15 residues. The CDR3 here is CASRNPEAGANVLTF. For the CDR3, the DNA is TGTGCCAGTAGAAACCCGGAGGCTGGGGCCAACGTCCTGACTTTC.

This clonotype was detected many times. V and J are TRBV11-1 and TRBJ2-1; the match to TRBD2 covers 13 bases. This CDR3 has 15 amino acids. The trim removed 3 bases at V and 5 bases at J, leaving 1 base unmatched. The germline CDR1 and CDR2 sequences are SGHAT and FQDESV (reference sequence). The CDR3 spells CASSFGLAGDNEQFF. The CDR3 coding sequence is TGTGCCAGCAGCTTCGGACTAGCGGGAGACAATGAGCAGTTCTTC. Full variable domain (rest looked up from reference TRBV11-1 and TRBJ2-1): EAEVAQSPRYKITEKSQAVAFWCDPISGHATLYWYRQILGQGPELLVQFQDESVVDDSQLPKDRFSAERLKGVDSTLKIQPAELGDSAMYLCASSFGLAGDNEQFFGPGTRLTVL.

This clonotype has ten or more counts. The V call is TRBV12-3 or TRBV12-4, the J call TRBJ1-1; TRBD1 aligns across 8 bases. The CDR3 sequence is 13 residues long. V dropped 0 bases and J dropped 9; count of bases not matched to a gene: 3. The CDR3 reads CASSLARTGKAFF. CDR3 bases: TGTGCCAGCAGTTTAGCAAGGACAGGGAAAGCTTTCTTT.

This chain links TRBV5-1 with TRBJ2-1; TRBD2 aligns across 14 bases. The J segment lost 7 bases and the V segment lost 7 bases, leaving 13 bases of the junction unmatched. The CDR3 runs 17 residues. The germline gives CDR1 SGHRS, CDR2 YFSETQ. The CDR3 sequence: CASRTKTTSGRANEQFF. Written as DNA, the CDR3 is TGCGCCAGCCGCACCAAAACGACTAGCGGGAGGGCGAATGAGCAGTTCTTC.

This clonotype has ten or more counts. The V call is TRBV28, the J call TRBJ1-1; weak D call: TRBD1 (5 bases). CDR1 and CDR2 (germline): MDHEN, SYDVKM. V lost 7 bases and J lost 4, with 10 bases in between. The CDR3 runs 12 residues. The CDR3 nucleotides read TGTGCCAGCACCCCTGGGGGCACTGAAGCTTTCTTT. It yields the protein CASTPGGTEAFF.

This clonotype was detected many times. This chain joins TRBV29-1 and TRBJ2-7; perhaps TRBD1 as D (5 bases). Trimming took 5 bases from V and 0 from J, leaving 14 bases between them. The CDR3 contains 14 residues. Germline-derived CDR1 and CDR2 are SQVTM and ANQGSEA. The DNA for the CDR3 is TGCAGCGTTCGGGTACAGGACCTCTCCTACGAGCAGTACTTC. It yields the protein CSVRVQDLSYEQYF.

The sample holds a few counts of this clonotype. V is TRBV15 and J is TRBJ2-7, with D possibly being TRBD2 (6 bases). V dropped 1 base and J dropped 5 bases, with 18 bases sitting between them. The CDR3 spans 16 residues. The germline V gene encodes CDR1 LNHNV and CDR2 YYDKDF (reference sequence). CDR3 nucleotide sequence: TGTGCCACCAGCAGAGCTCGTACTAGCAACTTCCACGAGCAGTACTTC. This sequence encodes CATSRARTSNFHEQYF.

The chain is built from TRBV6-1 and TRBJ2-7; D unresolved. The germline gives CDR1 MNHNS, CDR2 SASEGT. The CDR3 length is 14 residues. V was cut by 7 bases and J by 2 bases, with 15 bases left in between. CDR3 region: CASTPGPTPYEQYF. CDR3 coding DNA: TGTGCCAGCACCCCCGGCCCTACCCCCTACGAGCAGTACTTC.

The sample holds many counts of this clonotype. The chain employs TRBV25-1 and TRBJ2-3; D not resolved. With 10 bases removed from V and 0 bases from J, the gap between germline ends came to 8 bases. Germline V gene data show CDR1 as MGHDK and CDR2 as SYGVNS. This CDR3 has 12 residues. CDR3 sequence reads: CATRPSTDTQYF. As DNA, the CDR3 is TGTGCCACGAGACCGAGCACAGATACGCAGTATTTT.

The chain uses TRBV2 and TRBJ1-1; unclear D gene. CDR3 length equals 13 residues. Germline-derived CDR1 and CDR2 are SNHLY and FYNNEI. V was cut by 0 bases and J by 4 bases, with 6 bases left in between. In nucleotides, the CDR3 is TGTGCCAGCAGTGAAGCGTATACCACTGAAGCTTTCTTT. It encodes CASSEAYTTEAFF.

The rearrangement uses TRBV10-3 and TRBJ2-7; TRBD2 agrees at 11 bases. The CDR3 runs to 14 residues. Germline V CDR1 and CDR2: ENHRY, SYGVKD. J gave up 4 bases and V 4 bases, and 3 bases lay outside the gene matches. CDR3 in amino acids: CAISGTSGRYEQYF. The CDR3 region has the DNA TGTGCCATCAGTGGAACTAGCGGGAGATACGAGCAGTACTTC.

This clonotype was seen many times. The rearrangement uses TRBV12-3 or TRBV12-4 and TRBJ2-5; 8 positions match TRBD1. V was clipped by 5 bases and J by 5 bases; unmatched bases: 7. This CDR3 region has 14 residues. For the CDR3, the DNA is TGTGCCAGCAGTACAACAGGGGGGAGGGAGACCCAGTACTTC. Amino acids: CASSTTGGRETQYF.

CDR3 amino acids: CASSYLARQGYEQYF. In DNA form, the CDR3 reads TGTGCCAGCAGTTACCTAGCGCGACAGGGGTACGAGCAGTACTTC. This chain joins TRBV12-3 or TRBV12-4 and TRBJ2-7, with TRBD1 matching 8 bases. This CDR3 is built from 15 residues. Unmatched junction bases numbered 9, after V lost 4 bases and J lost 4 bases.